What follows are 27 T cell receptor beta chains derived from one specimen sequenced in a study of blood T cell repertoires in COVID-19. Libraries were prepared by immunoSEQ multiplex PCR; TCRdb keeps only in-frame clonotypes and omits some of them. The data show about 230,000 clones, with 86% seen just once and about 9.9% held by the top ten. The sample taken for sequencing was peripheral blood. These receptors were taken from a man between 45 and 60 years old with COVID-19, enrolled during active disease.

This clone was seen once. The CDR3 loop is CAISRDRGNQPQHF. Here the CDR3 DNA reads TGTGCCATCAGTCGGGACAGGGGAAATCAGCCCCAGCATTTT. The chain employs TRBV10-3 and TRBJ1-5, with 10 positions matching TRBD1. CDR3 length equals 14 residues. Germline V gene sequence: CDR1 ENHRY, CDR2 SYGVKD. J gave up 4 bases and V 5 bases, and 2 bases lay outside the gene matches.

This clone turned up a few times. This may come from a read error, since a much larger clone is one base off. V and J are TRBV6-5 and TRBJ1-2; maybe TRBD1 (6 bases). Germline lookup yields CDR1 MNHEY and CDR2 SVGAGI. V lost 6 bases and J lost 2, with 7 bases in between. The CDR3 contains 12 residues. The CDR3 protein is CASSGTNYGYTF. The CDR3 DNA is TGTGCCAGCAGCGGGACAAACTATGGCTACACCTTC.

The chain carries TRBV2 and TRBJ1-5; the match to TRBD1 covers 8 bases. The CDR3 loop spans 14 amino acids. Trimming took 6 bases from V and 9 from J; bases not matched to a gene: 10. Germline CDR1 reads SNHLY; CDR2 reads FYNNEI. CDR3 in DNA: TGTGCCAGCAGCCCGTTGACAGGGGCTTCGCCCCAGCATTTT. This gives the protein CASSPLTGASPQHF.

J is TRBJ2-6 and V is TRBV10-2; D gene uncertain. CDR1 is WSHSY and CDR2 is SAAADI in the germline V gene. The CDR3 covers 13 residues. V was pared by 6 bases and J by 2 bases, with 5 bases between. CDR3 protein: CASRVAGANVLTF. Written as DNA, the CDR3 is TGCGCCAGCAGAGTAGCTGGGGCCAACGTCCTGACTTTC.

V usage is TRBV7-3 and J usage is TRBJ2-1; 8 bases match TRBD2. This CDR3 is 17 amino acids long. Per the germline V gene, CDR1 is SGHTA and CDR2 is FQGTGA. V was clipped by 4 bases and J by 2 bases; unmatched bases: 10. CDR3 bases: TGTGCCAGCAGCTCCTCCGGCTTAGCGGGAACCTACAATGAGCAGTTCTTC. This translates into CASSSSGLAGTYNEQFF.

The chain couples TRBV2 to TRBJ1-5; D is unclear. Between the trimmed V and J ends, which lost 3 bases and 4 bases, there was a span of 10 bases. The germline CDR1 and CDR2 sequences are SNHLY and FYNNEI. This CDR3 has 14 residues. Here the CDR3 reads CASSENPGNQPQHF. The CDR3 nucleotides read TGTGCCAGCAGTGAGAACCCAGGTAATCAGCCCCAGCATTTT.

The V and J genes are TRBV27 and TRBJ1-2; 10 nucleotides agree with TRBD1. The V gene's germline CDR1 is MNHEY and CDR2 SMNVEV (reference sequence). V trimming: 6 bases; J trimming: 2 bases; junction bases outside the gene matches: 3. This CDR3 region has 14 residues. The CDR3 DNA reads TGTGCCAGCAGAACGGGACAGGGGAACTATGGCTACACCTTC. As protein: CASRTGQGNYGYTF.

V and J are TRBV5-1 and TRBJ2-2; D is perhaps TRBD1 (5 bases). Germline assignment: CDR1 SGHRS and CDR2 YFSETQ. This CDR3 is built from 16 residues. With 4 bases removed from V and 0 bases from J, the gap between germline ends came to 13 bases. The CDR3 loop is CASSPRQQTNTGELFF. The CDR3 DNA follows: TGCGCCAGCAGCCCTCGACAGCAAACGAACACCGGGGAGCTGTTTTTT.

In this sample, this clone turned up a few times. The chain has TRBV11-2 and TRBJ2-7; 7 bases fit TRBD1. The CDR3 runs 16 residues. V dropped 0 bases and J dropped 3; count of bases not matched to a gene: 8. Germline V gene data show CDR1 as SGHAT and CDR2 as FQNNGV. Here the CDR3 reads CASSLDLTGVIYEQYF. The CDR3, as DNA: TGTGCCAGCAGCTTAGATTTAACAGGGGTTATCTACGAGCAGTACTTC.

The rearrangement links TRBV5-6 to TRBJ2-7; D unclear. The ends were cut back, 1 base at V and 0 bases at J, with 5 bases in the middle. Germline V gene sequence: CDR1 SGHDT, CDR2 YYEEEE. The CDR3 has 13 amino acids. Here the CDR3 reads CASSLSNSYEQYF. The CDR3 DNA is TGTGCCAGCAGCTTGTCCAACTCCTACGAGCAGTACTTC.

V is TRBV5-6 and J is TRBJ1-2, with 7 bases identical to TRBD1. The V segment lost 4 bases and the J segment 0 bases; nucleotides outside the gene matches: 12. CDR1 and CDR2 from the germline V gene are SGHDT and YYEEEE. The CDR3 spans 17 residues. CDR3 in DNA: TGTGCCAGCAGCCAGAGACAGGGACCCACCGCTAACTATGGCTACACCTTC. Amino acids: CASSQRQGPTANYGYTF.

This sequence joins TRBV19 and TRBJ2-4; the match to TRBD2 covers 15 bases. CDR1 and CDR2 from the germline V gene are LNHDA and SQIVND (reference sequence). V was clipped by 4 bases and J by 8 bases; unmatched bases: 9. The length of the CDR3 is 17 residues. The CDR3 region is CASSRGLAGGLVDIQYF. As DNA, the CDR3 is TGTGCCAGTAGTAGGGGACTAGCGGGGGGCCTAGTCGACATTCAGTACTTC. Variable domain in full (rest from reference TRBV19 and TRBJ2-4): DGGITQSPKYLFRKEGQNVTLSCEQNLNHDAMYWYRQDPGQGLRLIYYSQIVNDFQKGDIAEGYSVSREKKESFPLTVTSAQKNPTAFYLCASSRGLAGGLVDIQYFGAGTRLSVL.

The V gene is TRBV9, the J gene TRBJ1-6; tentative D call: TRBD1 (5 bases). CDR1 is SGDLS and CDR2 is YYNGEE in the germline V gene. The V gene lost 0 bases and the J gene lost 6 bases, with 13 bases spanning the gap. The CDR3 is 16 residues long. The chain's CDR3 is CASSVEPGIPNSPLHF. DNA of the CDR3: TGTGCCAGCAGCGTAGAGCCAGGGATACCTAATTCACCCCTCCACTTT.

V is TRBV4-3 and J is TRBJ2-5; D gene unclear. Germline V gene sequence: CDR1 LGHNA, CDR2 YSLEER. This CDR3 has 15 residues. The V gene lost 4 bases and the J gene lost 1 base, with 13 bases spanning the gap. CDR3 sequence reads: CASSLTWAAQETQYF. In DNA form, the CDR3 reads TGCGCCAGCAGCCTGACGTGGGCAGCCCAAGAGACCCAGTACTTC.

The CDR3 DNA reads TGTGCCAGCAGTAGGGACAGCCATAGCAATCAGCCCCAGCATTTT. Translating it yields CASSRDSHSNQPQHF. This chain uses TRBV27 with TRBJ1-5; 7 bases agree with TRBD1. Trimming took 5 bases from V and 0 from J; bases not matched to a gene: 4. This CDR3 spans 15 amino acids. Germline assignment: CDR1 MNHEY and CDR2 SMNVEV (reference sequence).

The chain recombines TRBV7-2 with TRBJ2-7; TRBD1 aligns across 7 bases. The CDR3 is 13 residues long. Trimming took 5 bases from V and 11 from J; bases not matched to a gene: 12. The V gene's germline CDR1 is SGHTA and CDR2 FQGNSA. The CDR3 bases are TGTGCCAGCAGCCCAGGGGGTGACAGGTCGGAGTACTTC. Translated: CASSPGGDRSEYF.

The chain employs TRBV11-3 and TRBJ2-1; D is possibly TRBD2 (5 bases). Looked up from germline, CDR1 is SGHNT and CDR2 is YENEEA. The CDR3 is 15 amino acids. V lost 0 bases and J 2 bases, leaving 8 bases between the germline ends. Here the CDR3 reads CASSLEEGPYNEQFF. Here the CDR3 DNA reads TGTGCCAGCAGCTTAGAAGAGGGCCCCTACAATGAGCAGTTCTTC.

The chain joins TRBV11-2 to TRBJ2-3; TRBD1 matches 9 bases. In germline, CDR1 is SGHAT, CDR2 FQNNGV. The CDR3 length is 14 residues. V lost 3 bases, J lost 10 bases, and 8 bases stayed unmatched. CDR3: CASSFGQGLRAQYF. The CDR3 coding sequence is TGTGCCAGCAGCTTTGGACAGGGGCTGAGGGCGCAGTATTTT.

CDR3 loop: CASSFFDRLGTEAFF. For the CDR3, the DNA is TGTGCCAGCAGCTTTTTTGACCGACTGGGCACTGAAGCTTTCTTT. The rearrangement joins TRBV5-4 to TRBJ1-1; no firm D call. In germline, CDR1 is SGHNT, CDR2 YYREEE (reference sequence). The CDR3 contains 15 residues. V dropped 2 bases and J dropped 4 bases, with 15 bases sitting between them.

V usage is TRBV28 and J usage is TRBJ2-1; TRBD2 matches at 7 bases. The CDR3 runs 14 residues. Germline V lookup: CDR1 MDHEN, CDR2 SYDVKM. Trimming at V came to 5 bases and at J to 0 bases, leaving 1 base not matched to a gene. The CDR3 loop is CASSGGDSYNEQFF. CDR3 DNA: TGTGCCAGCAGTGGGGGGGACTCCTACAATGAGCAGTTCTTC.

V gene TRBV2 combines with J gene TRBJ2-7; 8 positions match TRBD1. The CDR3 length is 14 residues. J was trimmed by 2 bases and V by 8 bases; bases with no gene match: 8. Germline loops: CDR1 SNHLY, CDR2 FYNNEI. CDR3 in DNA: TGTGCCAGCCAAGAGACAGGGGCTACCTACGAGCAGTACTTC. Protein: CASQETGATYEQYF.

There are a few counts of this clone. The chain links TRBV6-5 to TRBJ2-7; TRBD2 might be the D (5 bases). This CDR3 contains 15 residues. Germline loops: CDR1 MNHEY, CDR2 SVGAGI. V lost 3 bases and J lost 5, with 17 bases in between. This CDR3 reads CASSYEVGGLHEQYF. The CDR3, as DNA: TGTGCCAGCAGTTATGAGGTCGGAGGTCTCCACGAGCAGTACTTC.

The chain couples TRBV5-1 to TRBJ2-2; TRBD2 agrees at 8 bases. This CDR3 contains 15 residues. Germline CDR1 is SGHRS and CDR2 is YFSETQ. The V gene end was trimmed by 3 bases and the J gene end by 5 bases; junction bases not matched to a gene: 6. The CDR3 is CASSSGLAGTGELFF. CDR3 nucleotides: TGCGCCAGCAGCTCCGGACTAGCTGGGACCGGGGAGCTGTTTTTT. The complete variable domain, with remaining parts taken from reference TRBV5-1 and TRBJ2-2, reads KAGVTQTPRYLIKTRGQQVTLSCSPISGHRSVSWYQQTPGQGLQFLFEYFSETQRNKGNFPGRFSGRQFSNSRSEMNVSTLELGDSALYLCASSSGLAGTGELFFGEGSRLTVL.

This chain uses TRBV6-6 with TRBJ1-4; TRBD1 matches at 7 bases. CDR1 is MNHNY, CDR2 SVGAGI, per germline (reference sequence). The length of the CDR3 is 14 residues. Trimming removed 6 bases from V and 7 bases from J; junction bases left unmatched: 8. Here the CDR3 reads CASSPQGMGEKLFF. The CDR3 DNA sequence: TGTGCCAGCAGCCCACAGGGGATGGGTGAAAAACTGTTTTTT.

The chain links TRBV5-4 to TRBJ1-6; TRBD1 aligns across 7 bases. With V trimmed by 2 bases and J by 5 bases, 1 base remained unmatched. Germline loops: CDR1 SGHNT, CDR2 YYREEE (reference sequence). This CDR3 contains 14 residues. CDR3 protein: CASSFGTDNSPLHF. CDR3 nucleotide sequence: TGTGCCAGCAGCTTCGGGACAGATAATTCACCCCTCCACTTT.

V gene TRBV6-5 combines with J gene TRBJ1-3, with D possibly matching TRBD1 (6 bases). The germline V gene encodes CDR1 MNHEY and CDR2 SVGAGI. The CDR3 loop spans 13 amino acids. The V and J ends lost 6 bases and 2 bases respectively, with 8 bases between them. The CDR3 coding sequence is TGTGCCAGCAGGAGGACAGCTGGAAACACCATATATTTT. Amino acid sequence: CASRRTAGNTIYF.

The CDR3 reads CASSEVGGIAKNIQYF. The CDR3, as DNA: TGTGCCAGCAGTGAAGTCGGGGGAATAGCCAAAAACATTCAGTACTTC. The chain carries TRBV2 and TRBJ2-4; TRBD2 is a possible D gene (6 bases). There are 16 residues in the CDR3. Trimming removed 1 base from V and 0 bases from J, with 10 bases in between. From germline, CDR1 is SNHLY and CDR2 FYNNEI.